The rows below give T cell receptor beta chains drawn from one sample of a study of T cell changes during pregnancy in multiple sclerosis. Assay used: immunoSEQ multiplex PCR; TCRdb lists only in-frame clones, some missing. The data contain approximately 45,000 clones, roughly 92% of them singletons. This material consisted of CD4+ T cells from peripheral blood mononuclear cells, taken in the first trimester of pregnancy. The receptors here all came from a female donor with multiple sclerosis, enrolled in a pregnancy study. CDR3s include the opening cysteine and the closing phenylalanine or tryptophan. The D gene is left open where the match is weak. Rows give clone size only sometimes, using once, few, many, or a class for an expanded clone.

J gene,clone size,D gene,V gene,CDR3 protein,CDR3 DNA
TRBJ1-2,-,-,TRBV18,CASSLKPYGYTF,TGTGCCAGCTCACTTAAGCCCTATGGCTACACCTTC
TRBJ2-7,-,-,TRBV30,CAWTPRGYEQYF,TGTGCCTGGACACCCAGGGGTTACGAGCAGTACTTC
TRBJ1-5,-,-,TRBV23-1,CASSPLAYSGFSNQPQHF,TGCGCCAGCAGCCCCCTTGCGTATTCGGGGTTCAGCAATCAGCCCCAGCATTTT
TRBJ2-5,-,-,TRBV2,CASSEQGEETQYF,TGTGCCAGCAGTGAACAGGGTGAGGAGACCCAGTACTTC
TRBJ1-5,-,-,TRBV28,CATARGQPQHF,TGTGCCACCGCCCGGGGGCAGCCCCAGCATTTT
TRBJ1-1,few,TRBD1,TRBV10-3,CAISADRVGTEAFF,TGTGCCATCAGTGCTGACAGGGTTGGAACTGAAGCTTTCTTT
TRBJ2-5,once,-,TRBV29-1,CSAESETQYF,TGCAGCGCTGAGTCGGAGACCCAGTACTTC
TRBJ1-2,-,-,TRBV6-5,CASSQRPYGYTF,TGTGCCAGCAGTCAGAGGCCCTATGGCTACACCTTC
TRBJ2-2,-,-,TRBV11-2,CASSLGRGSTGELFF,TGTGCCAGCAGCTTAGGCCGAGGGAGCACCGGGGAGCTGTTTTTT
TRBJ2-1,-,TRBD2,TRBV4-3,CASSQDEGGRYNEQFF,TGCGCCAGCAGCCAAGATGAGGGCGGGAGGTACAATGAGCAGTTCTTC
TRBJ2-5,once,TRBD2,TRBV2,CASSRGAGGGETQYF,TGTGCCAGCAGTAGGGGAGCGGGAGGGGGGGAGACCCAGTACTTC
TRBJ1-2,-,TRBD1,TRBV27,CASSPGQGRQLNYGYTF,TGTGCCAGCAGCCCGGGACAGGGGAGACAGCTTAACTATGGCTACACCTTC
TRBJ1-2,-,-,TRBV30,CAWSVRTSLANYGYTF,TGTGCCTGGAGTGTGCGAACTTCCTTAGCTAACTATGGCTACACCTTC
TRBJ2-7,-,-,TRBV15,CATSRDIEGYEQYF,TGTGCCACCAGCAGAGACATTGAGGGATACGAGCAGTACTTC
TRBJ2-1,-,TRBD2,TRBV19,CASSMLARRENEQFF,TGTGCCAGTAGTATGCTGGCGCGGCGGGAGAATGAGCAGTTCTTC
TRBJ2-1,-,-,TRBV9,CASSVGVAAPEDNEQFF,TGTGCCAGCAGCGTAGGAGTAGCGGCCCCGGAGGACAATGAGCAGTTCTTC
TRBJ1-5,-,TRBD1,TRBV19,CASSTQTGSHQPQHF,TGTGCCAGTAGTACCCAGACAGGGTCTCATCAGCCCCAGCATTTT
TRBJ2-1,-,TRBD2,TRBV18,CASSPRSSGRDNEQFF,TGTGCCAGCTCACCAAGATCTAGCGGGAGAGACAATGAGCAGTTCTTC
TRBJ1-5,once,TRBD1,TRBV5-6,CASSLRDREVNQPQHF,TGTGCCAGCAGCTTGAGGGACAGGGAGGTCAATCAGCCCCAGCATTTT
TRBJ2-5,-,-,TRBV28,CASSQVRETQYF,TGTGCCAGCAGCCAGGTACGGGAGACCCAGTACTTC
TRBJ2-3,-,-,TRBV2,CATQIGAGPTDTQYF,TGTGCCACGCAGATTGGGGCTGGGCCCACAGATACGCAGTATTTT
TRBJ2-1,-,-,TRBV10-3,CAISGDSNNEQFF,TGTGCCATCAGTGGAGACTCCAACAATGAGCAGTTCTTC
TRBJ2-3,-,TRBD1,TRBV9,CASRPQGEVTDTQYF,TGTGCCAGCAGACCTCAGGGGGAAGTGACAGATACGCAGTATTTT
TRBJ2-5,-,TRBD2,TRBV5-4,CASSQQIGGLAGGETQYF,TGTGCCAGCAGCCAACAGATTGGAGGACTAGCGGGAGGAGAGACCCAGTACTTC
TRBJ2-7,once,TRBD1,TRBV7-9,CASSQQGPNEQYF,TGTGCCAGCAGCCAACAGGGGCCCAACGAGCAGTACTTC
TRBJ2-7,-,-,TRBV19,CASAPWGTPTYEQYF,TGTGCCAGTGCGCCTTGGGGCACTCCGACCTACGAGCAGTACTTC
TRBJ2-1,-,TRBD2,TRBV5-1,CASSFSGRGSYNEQFF,TGCGCCAGCAGCTTTAGCGGGAGAGGTTCCTACAATGAGCAGTTCTTC
TRBJ2-7,-,-,TRBV29-1,CSVGRNYEQYF,TGCAGCGTTGGCAGGAACTACGAGCAGTACTTC
TRBJ2-2,-,-,TRBV29-1,CSVQQGANTGELFF,TGCAGCGTGCAACAGGGCGCGAACACCGGGGAGCTGTTTTTT
TRBJ2-5,-,TRBD1,TRBV7-8,CASSLFDRGETQYF,TGTGCCAGCAGCTTATTCGACAGGGGGGAGACCCAGTACTTC
TRBJ2-3,-,-,TRBV29-1,CSDSSGSSDTQYF,TGCAGCGATAGTAGCGGATCCTCAGATACGCAGTATTTT
TRBJ2-7,-,TRBD2,TRBV29-1,CSVREGYYYEQYF,TGCAGCGTTCGGGAGGGGTACTACTACGAGCAGTACTTC
TRBJ2-3,-,-,TRBV9,CASSVAGLMGTDTQYF,TGTGCCAGCAGCGTAGCTGGACTTATGGGCACAGATACGCAGTATTTT
TRBJ2-5,-,TRBD2,TRBV9,CASSVGPAGGPQETQYF,TGTGCCAGCAGCGTAGGCCCAGCGGGAGGGCCCCAAGAGACCCAGTACTTC
TRBJ1-1,-,TRBD1,TRBV6-1,CASRTGGSNTEAFF,TGTGCCAGCAGAACAGGGGGCTCGAACACTGAAGCTTTCTTT
TRBJ2-1,-,TRBD2,TRBV15,CATSRDNTSGRKQFF,TGTGCCACCAGCAGAGATAATACTAGCGGGAGGAAGCAGTTCTTC
TRBJ2-1,-,-,TRBV5-5,CASSLPPTYNEQFF,TGTGCCAGCAGCTTGCCCCCGACTTACAATGAGCAGTTCTTC
TRBJ2-1,-,TRBD2,TRBV10-3,CAIRGTSGSVGQFF,TGTGCCATCAGGGGGACTAGCGGTTCTGTGGGGCAGTTCTTC
TRBJ2-1,-,TRBD2,TRBV5-4,CASSSSERDYNEQFF,TGTGCCAGCAGCTCCTCGGAGCGGGATTACAATGAGCAGTTCTTC